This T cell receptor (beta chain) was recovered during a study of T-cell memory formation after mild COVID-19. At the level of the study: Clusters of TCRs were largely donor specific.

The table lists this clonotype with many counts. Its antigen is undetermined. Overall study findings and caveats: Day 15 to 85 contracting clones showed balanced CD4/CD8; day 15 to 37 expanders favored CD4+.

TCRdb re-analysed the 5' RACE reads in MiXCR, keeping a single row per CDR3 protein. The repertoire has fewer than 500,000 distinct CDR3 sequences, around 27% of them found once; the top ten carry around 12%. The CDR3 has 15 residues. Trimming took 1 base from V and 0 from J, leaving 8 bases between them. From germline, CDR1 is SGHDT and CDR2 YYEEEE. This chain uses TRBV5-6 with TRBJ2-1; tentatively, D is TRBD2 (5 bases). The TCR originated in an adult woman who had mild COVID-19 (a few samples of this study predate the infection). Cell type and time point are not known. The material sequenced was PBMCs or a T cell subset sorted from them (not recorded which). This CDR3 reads CASSLQGSSYNEQFF. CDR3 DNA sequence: TGTGCCAGCAGCTTGCAAGGGAGCTCCTACAATGAGCAGTTCTTC.